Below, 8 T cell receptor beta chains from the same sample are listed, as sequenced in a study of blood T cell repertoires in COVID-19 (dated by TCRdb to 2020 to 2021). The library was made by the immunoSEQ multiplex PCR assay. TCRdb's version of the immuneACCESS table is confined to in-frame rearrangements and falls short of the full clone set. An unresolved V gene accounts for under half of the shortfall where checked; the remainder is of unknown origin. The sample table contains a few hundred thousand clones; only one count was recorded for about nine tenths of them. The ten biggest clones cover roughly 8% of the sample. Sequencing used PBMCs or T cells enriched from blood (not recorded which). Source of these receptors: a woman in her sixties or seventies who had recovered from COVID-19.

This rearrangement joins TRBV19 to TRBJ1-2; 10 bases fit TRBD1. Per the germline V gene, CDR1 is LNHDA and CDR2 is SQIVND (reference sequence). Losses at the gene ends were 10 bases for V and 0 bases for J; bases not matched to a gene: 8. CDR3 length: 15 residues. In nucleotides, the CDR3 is TGTGCCACCCGGGACAGGGGATCGGCTAACTATGGCTACACCTTC. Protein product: CATRDRGSANYGYTF.

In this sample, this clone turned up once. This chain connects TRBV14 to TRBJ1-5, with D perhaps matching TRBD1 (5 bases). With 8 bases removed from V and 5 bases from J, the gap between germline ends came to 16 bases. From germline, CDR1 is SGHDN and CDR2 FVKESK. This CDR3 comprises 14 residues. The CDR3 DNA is TGTGCCAGCTTTTGCGGGGGTGGCGATCAGCCCCAGCATTTT. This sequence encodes CASFCGGGDQPQHF. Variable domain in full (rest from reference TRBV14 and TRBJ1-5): EAGVTQFPSHSVIEKGQTVTLRCDPISGHDNLYWYRRVMGKEIKFLLHFVKESKQDESGMPNNRFLAERTGGTYSTLKVQPAELEDSGVYFCASFCGGGDQPQHFGDGTRLSIL.

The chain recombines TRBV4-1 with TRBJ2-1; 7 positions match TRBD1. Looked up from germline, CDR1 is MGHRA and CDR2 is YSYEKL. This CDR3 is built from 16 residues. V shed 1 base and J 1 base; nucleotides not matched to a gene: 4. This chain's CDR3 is CASSQGPGGSYNEQFF. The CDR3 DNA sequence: TGCGCCAGCAGCCAAGGTCCAGGGGGATCCTACAATGAGCAGTTCTTC.

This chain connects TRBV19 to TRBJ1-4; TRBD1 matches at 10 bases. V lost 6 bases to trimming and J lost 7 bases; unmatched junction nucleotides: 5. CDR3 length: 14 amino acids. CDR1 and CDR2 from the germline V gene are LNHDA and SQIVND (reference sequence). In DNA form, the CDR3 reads TGTGCCAGTAGCCTGACAGGGGGCAGTGAAAAACTGTTTTTT. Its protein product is CASSLTGGSEKLFF.

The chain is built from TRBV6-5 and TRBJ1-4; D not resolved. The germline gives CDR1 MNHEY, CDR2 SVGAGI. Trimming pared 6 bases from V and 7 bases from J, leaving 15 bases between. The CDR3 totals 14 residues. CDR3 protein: CASRDYRASEKLFF. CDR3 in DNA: TGTGCCAGCAGGGACTACCGGGCCAGTGAAAAACTGTTTTTT.

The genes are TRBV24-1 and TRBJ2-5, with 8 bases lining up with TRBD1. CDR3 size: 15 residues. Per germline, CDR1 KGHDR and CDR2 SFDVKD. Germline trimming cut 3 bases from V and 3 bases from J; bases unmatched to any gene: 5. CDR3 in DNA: TGTGCCACCAGTGATCAACGGACAGGGAAAGAGACCCAGTACTTC. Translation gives CATSDQRTGKETQYF.

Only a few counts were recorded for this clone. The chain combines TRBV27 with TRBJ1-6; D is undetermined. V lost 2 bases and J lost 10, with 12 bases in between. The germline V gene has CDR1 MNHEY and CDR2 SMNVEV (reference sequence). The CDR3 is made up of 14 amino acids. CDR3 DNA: TGTGCCAGCAGTTTACCGACTTCGGGATCACCCCTCCACTTT. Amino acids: CASSLPTSGSPLHF.

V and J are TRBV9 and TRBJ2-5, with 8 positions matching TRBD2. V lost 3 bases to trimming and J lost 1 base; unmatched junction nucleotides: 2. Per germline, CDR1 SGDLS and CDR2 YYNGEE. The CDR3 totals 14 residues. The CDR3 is CASSAGLAQETQYF. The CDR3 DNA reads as TGTGCCAGCAGCGCCGGACTAGCCCAAGAGACCCAGTACTTC.